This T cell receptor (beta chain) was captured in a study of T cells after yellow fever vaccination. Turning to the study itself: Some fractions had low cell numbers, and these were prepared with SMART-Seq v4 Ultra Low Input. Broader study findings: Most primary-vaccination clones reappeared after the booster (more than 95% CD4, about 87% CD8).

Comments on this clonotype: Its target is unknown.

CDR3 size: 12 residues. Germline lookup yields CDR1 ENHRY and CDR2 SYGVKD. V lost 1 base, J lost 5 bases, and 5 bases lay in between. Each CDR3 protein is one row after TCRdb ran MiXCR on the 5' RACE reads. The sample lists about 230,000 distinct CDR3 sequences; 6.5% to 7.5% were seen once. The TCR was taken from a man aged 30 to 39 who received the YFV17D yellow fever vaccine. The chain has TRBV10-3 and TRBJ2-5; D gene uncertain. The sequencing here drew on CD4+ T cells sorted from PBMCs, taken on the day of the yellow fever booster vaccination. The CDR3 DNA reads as TGTGCCATCAGTGAGTTAGGTGAGACCCAGTACTTC. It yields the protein CAISELGETQYF.